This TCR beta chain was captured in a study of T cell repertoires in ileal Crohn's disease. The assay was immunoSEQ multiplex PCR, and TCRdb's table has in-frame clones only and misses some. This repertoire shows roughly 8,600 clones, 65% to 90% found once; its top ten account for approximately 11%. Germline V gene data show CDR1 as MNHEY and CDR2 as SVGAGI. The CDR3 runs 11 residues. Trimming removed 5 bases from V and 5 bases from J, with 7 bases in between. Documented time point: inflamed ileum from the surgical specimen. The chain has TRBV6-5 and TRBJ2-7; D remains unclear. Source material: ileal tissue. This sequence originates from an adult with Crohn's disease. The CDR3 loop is CASSHEHEQYF. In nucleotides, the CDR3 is TGTGCCAGCAGTCATGAGCACGAGCAGTACTTC.